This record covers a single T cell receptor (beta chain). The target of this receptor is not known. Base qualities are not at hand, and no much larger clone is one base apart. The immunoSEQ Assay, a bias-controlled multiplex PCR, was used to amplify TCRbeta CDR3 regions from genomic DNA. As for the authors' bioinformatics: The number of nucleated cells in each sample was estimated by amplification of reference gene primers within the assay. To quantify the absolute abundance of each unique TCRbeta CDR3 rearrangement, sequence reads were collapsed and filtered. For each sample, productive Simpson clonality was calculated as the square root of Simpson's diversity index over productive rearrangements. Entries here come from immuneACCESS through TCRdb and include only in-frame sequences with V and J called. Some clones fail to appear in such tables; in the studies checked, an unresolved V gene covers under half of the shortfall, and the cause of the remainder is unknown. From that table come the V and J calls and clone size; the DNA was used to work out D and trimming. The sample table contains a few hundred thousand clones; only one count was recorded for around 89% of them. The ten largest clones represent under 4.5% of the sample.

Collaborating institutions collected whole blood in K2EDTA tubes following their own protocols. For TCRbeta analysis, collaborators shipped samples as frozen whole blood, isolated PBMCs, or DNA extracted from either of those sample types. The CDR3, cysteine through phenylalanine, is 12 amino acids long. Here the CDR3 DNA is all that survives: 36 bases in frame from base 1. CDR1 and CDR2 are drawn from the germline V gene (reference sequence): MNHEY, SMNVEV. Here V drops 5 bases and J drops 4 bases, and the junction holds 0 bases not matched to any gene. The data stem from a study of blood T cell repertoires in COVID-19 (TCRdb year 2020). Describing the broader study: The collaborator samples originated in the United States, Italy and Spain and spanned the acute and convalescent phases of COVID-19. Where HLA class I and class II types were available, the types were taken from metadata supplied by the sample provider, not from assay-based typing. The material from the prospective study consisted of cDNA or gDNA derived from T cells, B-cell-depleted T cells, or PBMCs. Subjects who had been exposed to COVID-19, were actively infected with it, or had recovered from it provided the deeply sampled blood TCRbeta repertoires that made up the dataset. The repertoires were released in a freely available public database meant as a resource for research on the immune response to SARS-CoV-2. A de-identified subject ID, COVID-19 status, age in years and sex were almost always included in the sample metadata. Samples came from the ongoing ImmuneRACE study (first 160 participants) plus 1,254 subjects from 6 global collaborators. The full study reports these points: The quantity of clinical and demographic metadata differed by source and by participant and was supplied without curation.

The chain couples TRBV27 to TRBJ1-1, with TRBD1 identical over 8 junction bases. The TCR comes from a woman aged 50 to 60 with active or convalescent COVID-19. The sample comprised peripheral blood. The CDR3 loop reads CASSTGGTEAFF. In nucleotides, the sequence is TGTGCCAGCAGTACAGGGGGCACTGAAGCTTTCTTT.